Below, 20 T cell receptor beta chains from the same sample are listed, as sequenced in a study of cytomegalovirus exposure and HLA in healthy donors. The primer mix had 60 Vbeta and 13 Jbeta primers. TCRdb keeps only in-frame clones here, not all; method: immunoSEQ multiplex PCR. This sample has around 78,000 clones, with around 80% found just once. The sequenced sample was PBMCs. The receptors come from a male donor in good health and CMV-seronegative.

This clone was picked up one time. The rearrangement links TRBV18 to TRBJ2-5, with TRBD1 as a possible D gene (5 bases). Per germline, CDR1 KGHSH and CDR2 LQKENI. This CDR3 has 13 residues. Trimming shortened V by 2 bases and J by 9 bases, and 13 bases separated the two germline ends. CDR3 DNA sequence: TGTGCCAGCTCACCAAATGAAGGCAGGGCCCAGTACTTC. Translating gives CASSPNEGRAQYF.

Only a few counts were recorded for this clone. The CDR3 nucleotides read TGCAGCGTTAGGACAGGGGGAGGCCAGCCCCAGCATTTT. It codes for CSVRTGGGQPQHF. The chain couples TRBV29-1 to TRBJ1-5; 10 positions match TRBD1. CDR1 and CDR2 (germline): SQVTM, ANQGSEA. The V and J ends lost 5 bases and 7 bases, in that order; junction bases with no gene match: 5. This CDR3 region has 13 residues.

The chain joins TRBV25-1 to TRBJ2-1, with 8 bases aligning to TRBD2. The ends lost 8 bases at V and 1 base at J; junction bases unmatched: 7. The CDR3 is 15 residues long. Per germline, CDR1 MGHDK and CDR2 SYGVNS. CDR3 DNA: TGTGCCAGCTCCCTCGCGGGAGGATCCTACAATGAGCAGTTCTTC. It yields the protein CASSLAGGSYNEQFF.

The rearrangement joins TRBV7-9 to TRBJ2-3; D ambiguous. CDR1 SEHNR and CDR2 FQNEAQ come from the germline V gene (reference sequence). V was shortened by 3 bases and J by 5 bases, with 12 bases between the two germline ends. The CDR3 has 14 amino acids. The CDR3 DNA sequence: TGTGCCAGCAGCTTGAGATGGGCTGGAGATACGCAGTATTTT. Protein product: CASSLRWAGDTQYF. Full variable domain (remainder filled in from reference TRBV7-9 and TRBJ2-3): DTGVSQNPRHKITKRGQNVTFRCDPISEHNRLYWYRQTLGQGPEFLTYFQNEAQLEKSRLLSDRFSAERPKGSFSTLEIQRTEQGDSAMYLCASSLRWAGDTQYFGPGTRLTVL.

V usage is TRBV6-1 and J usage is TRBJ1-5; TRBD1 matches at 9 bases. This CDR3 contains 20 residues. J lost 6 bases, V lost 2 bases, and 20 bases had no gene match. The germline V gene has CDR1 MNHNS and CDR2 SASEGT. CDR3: CASSEWDPILDRGWGQPQHF. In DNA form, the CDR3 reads TGTGCCAGCAGTGAATGGGATCCGATATTGGACAGGGGCTGGGGTCAGCCCCAGCATTTT.

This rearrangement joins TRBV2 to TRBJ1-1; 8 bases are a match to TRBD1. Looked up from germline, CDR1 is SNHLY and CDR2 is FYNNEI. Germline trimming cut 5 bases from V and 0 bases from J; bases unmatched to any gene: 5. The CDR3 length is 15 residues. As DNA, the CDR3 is TGTGCCAGCAGTACCGACAGGGGATTGAACACTGAAGCTTTCTTT. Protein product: CASSTDRGLNTEAFF.

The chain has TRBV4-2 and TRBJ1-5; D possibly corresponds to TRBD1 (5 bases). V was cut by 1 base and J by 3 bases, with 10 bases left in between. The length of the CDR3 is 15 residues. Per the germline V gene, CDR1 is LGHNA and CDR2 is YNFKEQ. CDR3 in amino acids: CASSQGDSINQPQHF. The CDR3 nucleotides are TGTGCCAGCAGCCAAGGAGACAGTATCAATCAGCCCCAGCATTTT.

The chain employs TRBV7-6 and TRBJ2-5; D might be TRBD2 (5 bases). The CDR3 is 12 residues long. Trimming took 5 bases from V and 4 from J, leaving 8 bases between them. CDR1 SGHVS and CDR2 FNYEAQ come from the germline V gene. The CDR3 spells CASSPEGETQYF. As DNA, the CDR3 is TGTGCCAGCAGCCCCGAGGGAGAGACCCAGTACTTC. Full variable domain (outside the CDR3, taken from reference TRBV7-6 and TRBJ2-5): GAGVSQSPRYKVTKRGQDVALRCDPISGHVSLYWYRQALGQGPEFLTYFNYEAQQDKSGLPNDRFSAERPEGSISTLTIQRTEQRDSAMYRCASSPEGETQYFGPGTRLLVL.

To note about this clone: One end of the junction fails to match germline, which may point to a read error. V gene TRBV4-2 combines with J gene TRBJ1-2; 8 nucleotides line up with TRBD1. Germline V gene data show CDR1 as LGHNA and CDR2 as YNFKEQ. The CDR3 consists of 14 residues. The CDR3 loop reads CASSPRQGSRGYPF. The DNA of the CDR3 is TGTGCCAGCAGCCCCCGACAGGGGTCGCGAGGCTACCCCTTC.

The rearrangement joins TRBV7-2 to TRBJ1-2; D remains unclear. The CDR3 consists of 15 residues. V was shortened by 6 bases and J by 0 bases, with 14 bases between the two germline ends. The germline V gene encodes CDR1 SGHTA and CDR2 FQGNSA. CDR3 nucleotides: TGTGCCAGCAGGATCGGAGTACCCTCTAACTATGGCTACACCTTC. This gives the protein CASRIGVPSNYGYTF.

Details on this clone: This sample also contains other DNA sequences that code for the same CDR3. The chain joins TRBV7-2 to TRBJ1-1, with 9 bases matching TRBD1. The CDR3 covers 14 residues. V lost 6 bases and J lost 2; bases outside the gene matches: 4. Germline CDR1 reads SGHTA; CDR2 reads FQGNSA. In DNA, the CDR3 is TGTGCCAGCAGTTTGGGACAGGGAAACACTGAAGCTTTCTTT. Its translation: CASSLGQGNTEAFF.

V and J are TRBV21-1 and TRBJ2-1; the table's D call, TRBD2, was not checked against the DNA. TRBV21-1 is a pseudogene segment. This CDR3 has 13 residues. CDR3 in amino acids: CASKRELCNEQFF. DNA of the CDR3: TGTGCCAGCAAGCGGGAGCTATGCAATGAGCAGTTCTTC.

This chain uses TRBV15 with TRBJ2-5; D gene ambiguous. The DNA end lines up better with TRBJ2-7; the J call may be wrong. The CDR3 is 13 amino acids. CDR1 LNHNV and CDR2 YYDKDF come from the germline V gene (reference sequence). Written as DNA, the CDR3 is TGTGCCACCAGCAGAGGTGAATGGGCCGAGCAGTACTTC. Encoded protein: CATSRGEWAEQYF.

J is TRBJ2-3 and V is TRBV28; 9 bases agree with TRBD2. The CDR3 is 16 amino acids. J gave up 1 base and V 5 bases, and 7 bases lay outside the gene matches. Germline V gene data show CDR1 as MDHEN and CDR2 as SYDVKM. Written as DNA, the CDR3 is TGTGCCAGCAGTCCACAACTAGCGGGCCGCACAGATACGCAGTATTTT. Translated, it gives CASSPQLAGRTDTQYF.

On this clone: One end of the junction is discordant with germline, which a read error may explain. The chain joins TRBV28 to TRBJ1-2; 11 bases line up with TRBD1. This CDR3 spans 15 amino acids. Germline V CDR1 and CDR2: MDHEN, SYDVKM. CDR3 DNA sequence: TGTGCCAGCAGCCCTGGGGGACAGGGGGACTATGGCTACCCCTTC. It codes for CASSPGGQGDYGYPF.

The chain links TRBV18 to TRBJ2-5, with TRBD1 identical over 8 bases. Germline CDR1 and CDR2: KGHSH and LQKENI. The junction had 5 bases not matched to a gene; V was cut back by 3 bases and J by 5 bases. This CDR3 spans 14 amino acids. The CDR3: CASSPQGAWETQYF. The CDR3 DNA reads TGTGCCAGCTCACCTCAGGGGGCTTGGGAGACCCAGTACTTC.

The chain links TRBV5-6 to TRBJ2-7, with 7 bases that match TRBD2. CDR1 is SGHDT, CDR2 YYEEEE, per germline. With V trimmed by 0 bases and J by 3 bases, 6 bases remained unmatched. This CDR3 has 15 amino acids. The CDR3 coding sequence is TGTGCCAGCAGCTTGGGCGGCGGGAGTTTCTACGAGCAGTACTTC. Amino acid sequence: CASSLGGGSFYEQYF.

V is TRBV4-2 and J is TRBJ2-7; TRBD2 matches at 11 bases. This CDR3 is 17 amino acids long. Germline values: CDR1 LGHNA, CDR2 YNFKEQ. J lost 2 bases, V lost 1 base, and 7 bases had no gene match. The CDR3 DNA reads TGTGCCAGCAGCCAAGCTACCGGGACTAGCGGAACCTACGAGCAGTACTTC. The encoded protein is CASSQATGTSGTYEQYF.

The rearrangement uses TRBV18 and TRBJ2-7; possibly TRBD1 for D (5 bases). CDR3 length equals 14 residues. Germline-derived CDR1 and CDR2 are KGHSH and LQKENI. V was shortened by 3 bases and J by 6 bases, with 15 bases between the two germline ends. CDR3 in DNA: TGTGCCAGCTCACCCCCCTCCAGGGCGTCCGAGCAGTACTTC. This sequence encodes CASSPPSRASEQYF.

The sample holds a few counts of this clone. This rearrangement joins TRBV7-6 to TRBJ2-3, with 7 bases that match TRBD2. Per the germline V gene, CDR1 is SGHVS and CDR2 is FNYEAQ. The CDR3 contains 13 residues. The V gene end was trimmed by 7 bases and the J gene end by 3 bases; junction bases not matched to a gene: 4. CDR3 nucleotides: TGTGCCAGCATGGGGGGGGGTACAGATACGCAGTATTTT. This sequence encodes CASMGGGTDTQYF.